This entry features one T cell receptor (beta chain) sequence. Methods used by the authors: As immunoSEQ supplied junction-only sequences (without quality scores), filtering differed. Sequencing was performed with immunoSEQ multiplex PCR; in TCRdb, only in-frame clones are kept and a portion is missing. V, J and clone size reflect that table, while D and trimming were determined from the DNA. This table holds some 2,500,000 clones, 93% found once. Germline values: CDR1 SGHRS, CDR2 YFSETQ. V lost 1 base and J lost 4, with 17 bases in between. The CDR3 runs to 16 residues. These data are taken from a study of shared clonotypes between healthy human individuals. On the study more broadly: The composition of the donors was a couple of women and a few men aged 18 to 49. Three plates were used per donor for CD4 naive, three for CD4 memory, two for CD8 naive and one for CD8 memory.

Partitioning of CD4+ cells yielded a CD45RA+ naive subset and a CD45RA-negative memory subset. The source of this sequence is a man aged 18 to 29 in good health. Some clones in this sample may be carry-over from other donors' samples. The sequenced sample consisted of naive CD4+ T cells from PBMCs. This sample's subset: CD45RA+ positively selected. The chain uses TRBV5-1 and TRBJ1-1; perhaps TRBD1 as D (5 bases). CDR3 sequence (DNA): TGCGCCAGCAGCTTGTGGTTTGGGGGGATGGGCACTGAAGCTTTCTTT. It is translated as CASSLWFGGMGTEAFF. Filled out from reference TRBV5-1 and TRBJ1-1, the complete variable domain reads KAGVTQTPRYLIKTRGQQVTLSCSPISGHRSVSWYQQTPGQGLQFLFEYFSETQRNKGNFPGRFSGRQFSNSRSEMNVSTLELGDSALYLCASSLWFGGMGTEAFFGQGTRLTVV.